These T cell receptor beta chains were read from a single sample in a study of OX40 agonist ivuxolimab in advanced cancers. The protocol was immunoSEQ multiplex PCR, while the TCRdb copy is restricted to in-frame clones and leaves out a portion. The sample consists of around 60,000 clones, about 86% of them appearing once. The sample in question was CD4+ or CD8+ T cells sorted from blood, obtained in a trial of the OX40 agonist ivuxolimab. These receptors originate from an adult with an advanced solid tumor such as melanoma, head and neck, liver or kidney cancer. CDR3s include the opening cysteine and the closing phenylalanine or tryptophan. D genes are given only for firm matches. Rows give clone size only sometimes, using once, few, many, or a class for an expanded clone.

>.|TRBV4-1|17|.|TRBJ2-3
TGCGCCAGCAGCCAAGACGAAGCGGTGGATAGCACAGATACGCAGTATTTT
CASSQDEAVDSTDTQYF
>.|TRBV6-5|16|.|TRBJ1-3
TGTGCCAGCAGTTACTCGACAGCTTTCTCTGGAAACACCATATATTTT
CASSYSTAFSGNTIYF
>.|TRBV11-2|15|.|TRBJ1-1
TGTGCCAGCACCCGGGGGAGAGTGGGGGACACTGAAGCTTTCTTT
CASTRGRVGDTEAFF
>.|TRBV19|14|TRBD1|TRBJ2-7
TGTGCCAGTAGTATAACAGACAGGGCCTACGAGCAGTACTTC
CASSITDRAYEQYF
>.|TRBV15|16|TRBD2|TRBJ2-4
TGTGCCACGGGACTAGCGGGGGGCCTAGCCAAAAACATTCAGTACTTC
CATGLAGGLAKNIQYF
>.|TRBV7-1|15|.|TRBJ1-2
TGTGCCAGCAGCTTAGAGGGTTCAGGTCGCTATGGCTACACCTTC
CASSLEGSGRYGYTF
>.|TRBV9|14|.|TRBJ1-1
TGTGCCAGCAGCGTATACCCGGGGAGCACTGAAGCTTTCTTT
CASSVYPGSTEAFF
>once|TRBV6-1|16|TRBD2|TRBJ2-7
TGTGCCAGCAGTGAAAGTGTAGCGGGGGGCTCCTACGAGCAGTACTTC
CASSESVAGGSYEQYF
>.|TRBV29-1|12|.|TRBJ2-5
TGCAGCGTGAACAGACTCCAAGAGACCCAGTACTTC
CSVNRLQETQYF
>.|TRBV20-1|11|.|TRBJ1-2
TGCAGTGTCAGAGTGGAGGGGGGCTACACCTTC
CSVRVEGGYTF
>.|TRBV6-6|13|.|TRBJ2-7
TGTGCCAGCAGTTCCCGCGGTAGGGACGAGCAGTACTTC
CASSSRGRDEQYF
>.|TRBV18|16|.|TRBJ1-5
TGTGCCAGCTCCCTTCACCCGGCGGGGTTTGGGCAGCCCCAGCATTTT
CASSLHPAGFGQPQHF
>.|TRBV5-1|12|.|TRBJ1-4
TGCGCCAGCAGCTCACCAGGTGAAAAACTGTTTTTT
CASSSPGEKLFF
>.|TRBV6-5|15|TRBD1|TRBJ1-1
TGTGCCAGCACCCGGACAGGGAGGGTGAACACTGAAGCTTTCTTT
CASTRTGRVNTEAFF
>once|TRBV6-6|16|.|TRBJ1-1
TGTGCCAGCAGTCCCCCCCGGCGGGAACTGAACACTGAAGCTTTCTTT
CASSPPRRELNTEAFF
>.|TRBV5-1|17|.|TRBJ2-3
TGCGCCAGCAGCTGGGGGGCGACTAGTTCGAGCACAGATACGCAGTATTTT
CASSWGATSSSTDTQYF
>.|TRBV5-1|14|TRBD1|TRBJ2-7
TGCGCCAGCAGCATCGGACAGGGGGTCCACGAGCAGTACTTC
CASSIGQGVHEQYF
>.|TRBV5-1|16|.|TRBJ1-1
TGCGCCAGCAGCTCCCTAGGGGGACACATTAACACTGAAGCTTTCTTT
CASSSLGGHINTEAFF
>once|TRBV7-9|14|TRBD1|TRBJ1-5
TGTGCCAGCAGCCTAGGGGGCAAAAATCAGCCCCAGCATTTT
CASSLGGKNQPQHF
>once|TRBV9|15|.|TRBJ2-3
TGTGCCAGCAGCGCAAGACTGGTACGCACAGATACGCAGTATTTT
CASSARLVRTDTQYF
>.|TRBV29-1|13|.|TRBJ1-2
TGCAGCTCCACAGGTCCAGGGAACTATGGCTACACCTTC
CSSTGPGNYGYTF
>.|TRBV9|15|.|TRBJ2-2
TGTGCCAGCAGCACAGGGACCGCGAACACCGGGGAGCTGTTTTTT
CASSTGTANTGELFF
>.|TRBV4-1|15|.|TRBJ1-4
TGCGCCAGCAGCCAGGGACACCTACGTCCGGAAAAACTGTTTTTT
CASSQGHLRPEKLFF
>.|TRBV6-1|15|TRBD2|TRBJ2-1
TGTGCCAGCAGACCCAGCGGGGGAAACTACAATGAGCAGTTCTTC
CASRPSGGNYNEQFF
>.|TRBV6-1|17|.|TRBJ2-4
TGTGCCAGCAGTGAAATTGGGGGAAGTAACTCCAAAAACATTCAGTACTTC
CASSEIGGSNSKNIQYF
>.|TRBV18|16|TRBD1|TRBJ1-1
TGTGCCAGCTCACCCGGGACAGGGTCGGGGAACACTGAAGCTTTCTTT
CASSPGTGSGNTEAFF
>.|TRBV27|13|.|TRBJ2-7
TGTGCCAGCATTGAGGGGTGGACCTACGAGCAGTACTTC
CASIEGWTYEQYF
>.|TRBV6-6|13|.|TRBJ1-2
TGTGCCACCCTAGCGACCGACAACTATGGCTACACCTTC
CATLATDNYGYTF
>.|TRBV19|12|TRBD1|TRBJ1-3
TGTGCCACGGGGACAGGAGGAAACACCATATATTTT
CATGTGGNTIYF
>.|TRBV6-5|15|.|TRBJ1-5
TGTGCCAGCAGTTACTCGGGAATTTCCAATCAGCCCCAGCATTTT
CASSYSGISNQPQHF
>.|TRBV10-2|15|TRBD2|TRBJ2-3
TGCGCCAGCAGTGAGTCAAGCGGGGGTACGGATACGCAGTATTTT
CASSESSGGTDTQYF
>.|TRBV6-1|12|TRBD1|TRBJ1-1
TGTGCCAGCACTACAGGGGGACGTGAAGCTTTCTTT
CASTTGGREAFF
>once|TRBV5-1|14|TRBD1|TRBJ1-4
TGCGCCAGCAGCCGGACAGGGTTTAATGAAAAACTGTTTTTT
CASSRTGFNEKLFF
>.|TRBV11-1|13|.|TRBJ1-1
TGTGCCAGCAGCTTTTGGGGGGCTTCTGAAGCTTTCTTT
CASSFWGASEAFF
>.|TRBV15|14|.|TRBJ1-5
TGTGCCACCAGCGGCCAGATCCGCAATCAGCCCCAGCATTTT
CATSGQIRNQPQHF
>.|TRBV9|16|TRBD2|TRBJ2-3
TGTGCCAGCAGCCCCCTCGGGGCGGGGGGGGCCGCGGCGCAGTATTTT
CASSPLGAGGAAAQYF
>.|TRBV27|13|TRBD1|TRBJ1-1
TGTGCCAGCAGCTCTGACAGGGCCACTGAAGCTTTCTTT
CASSSDRATEAFF